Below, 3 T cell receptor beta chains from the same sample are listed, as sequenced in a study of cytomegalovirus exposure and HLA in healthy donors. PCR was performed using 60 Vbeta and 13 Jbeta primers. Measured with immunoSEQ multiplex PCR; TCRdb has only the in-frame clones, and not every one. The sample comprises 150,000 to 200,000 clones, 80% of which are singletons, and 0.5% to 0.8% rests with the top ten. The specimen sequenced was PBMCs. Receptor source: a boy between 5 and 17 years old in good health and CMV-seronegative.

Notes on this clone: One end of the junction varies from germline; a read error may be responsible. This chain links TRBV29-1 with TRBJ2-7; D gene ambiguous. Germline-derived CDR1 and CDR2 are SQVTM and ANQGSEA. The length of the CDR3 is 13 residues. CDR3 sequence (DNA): TGCAGCGTAGAAGGCCTTGCGGTCCACGAGCAGTACTTC. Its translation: CSVEGLAVHEQYF.

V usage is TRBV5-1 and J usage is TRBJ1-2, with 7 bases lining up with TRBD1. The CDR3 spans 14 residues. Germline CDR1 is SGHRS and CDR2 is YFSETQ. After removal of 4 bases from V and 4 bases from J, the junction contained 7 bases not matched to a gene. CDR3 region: CASSQGQVTYGYTF. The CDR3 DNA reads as TGCGCCAGCAGCCAAGGACAGGTTACCTATGGCTACACCTTC.

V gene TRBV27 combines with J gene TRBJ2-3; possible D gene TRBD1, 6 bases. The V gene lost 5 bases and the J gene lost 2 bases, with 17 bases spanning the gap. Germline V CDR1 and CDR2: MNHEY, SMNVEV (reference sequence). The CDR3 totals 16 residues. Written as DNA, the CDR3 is TGTGCCAGCAGTCCACTCGGACAGACCCTCACAGATACGCAGTATTTT. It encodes CASSPLGQTLTDTQYF.